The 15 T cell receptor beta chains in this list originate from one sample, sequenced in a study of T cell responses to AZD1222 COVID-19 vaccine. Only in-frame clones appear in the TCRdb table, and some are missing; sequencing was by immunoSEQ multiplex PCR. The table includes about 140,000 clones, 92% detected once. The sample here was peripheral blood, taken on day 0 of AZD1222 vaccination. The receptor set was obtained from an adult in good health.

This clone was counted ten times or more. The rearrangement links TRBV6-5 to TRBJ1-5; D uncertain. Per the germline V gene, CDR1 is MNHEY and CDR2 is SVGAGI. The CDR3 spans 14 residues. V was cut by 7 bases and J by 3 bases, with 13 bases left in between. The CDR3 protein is CASILLSVNQPQHF. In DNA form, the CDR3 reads TGTGCCAGCATCCTACTCTCGGTCAATCAGCCCCAGCATTTT.

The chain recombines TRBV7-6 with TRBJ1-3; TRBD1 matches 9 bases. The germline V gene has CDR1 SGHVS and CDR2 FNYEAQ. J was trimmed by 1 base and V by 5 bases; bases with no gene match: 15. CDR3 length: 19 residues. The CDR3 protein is CASSRTGVIGPRSGNTIYF. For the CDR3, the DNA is TGTGCCAGCAGCCGGACAGGGGTAATTGGCCCGAGATCTGGAAACACCATATATTTT.

The CDR3 region has the DNA TGTGCCAGCAGTCCCGGGACAGGCTCTGGAAACACCATATATTTT. Protein sequence: CASSPGTGSGNTIYF. The chain employs TRBV25-1 and TRBJ1-3; 8 bases are a match to TRBD1. The germline V gene encodes CDR1 MGHDK and CDR2 SYGVNS. The V gene end was trimmed by 5 bases and the J gene end by 0 bases; junction bases not matched to a gene: 3. The CDR3 is 15 residues long.

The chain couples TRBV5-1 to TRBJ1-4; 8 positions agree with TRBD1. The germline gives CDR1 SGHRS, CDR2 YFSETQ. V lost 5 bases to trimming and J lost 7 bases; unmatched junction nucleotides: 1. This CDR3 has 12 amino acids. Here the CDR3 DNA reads TGCGCCAGCAGGACAGGGGTTGAAAAACTGTTTTTT. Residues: CASRTGVEKLFF. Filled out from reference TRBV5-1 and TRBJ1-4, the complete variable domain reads KAGVTQTPRYLIKTRGQQVTLSCSPISGHRSVSWYQQTPGQGLQFLFEYFSETQRNKGNFPGRFSGRQFSNSRSEMNVSTLELGDSALYLCASRTGVEKLFFGSGTQLSVL.

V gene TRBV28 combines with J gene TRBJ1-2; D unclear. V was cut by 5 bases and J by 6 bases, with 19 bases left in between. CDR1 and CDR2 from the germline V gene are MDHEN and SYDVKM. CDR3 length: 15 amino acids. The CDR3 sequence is CASSPRFVGADGYTF. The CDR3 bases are TGTGCCAGCAGTCCTCGCTTCGTGGGTGCAGATGGCTACACCTTC.

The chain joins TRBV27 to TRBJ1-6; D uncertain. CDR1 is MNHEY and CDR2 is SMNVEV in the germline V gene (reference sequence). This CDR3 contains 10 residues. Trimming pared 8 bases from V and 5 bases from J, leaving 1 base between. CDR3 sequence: CASHNSPLHF. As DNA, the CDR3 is TGTGCCAGCCATAATTCACCCCTCCACTTT.

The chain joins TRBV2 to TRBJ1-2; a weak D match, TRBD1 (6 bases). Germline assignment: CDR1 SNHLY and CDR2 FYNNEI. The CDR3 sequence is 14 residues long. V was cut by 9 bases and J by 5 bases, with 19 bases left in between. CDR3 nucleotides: TGTGCCAGAACCAGGGGAGGGGCCGGGTATGGCTACACCTTC. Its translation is CARTRGGAGYGYTF.

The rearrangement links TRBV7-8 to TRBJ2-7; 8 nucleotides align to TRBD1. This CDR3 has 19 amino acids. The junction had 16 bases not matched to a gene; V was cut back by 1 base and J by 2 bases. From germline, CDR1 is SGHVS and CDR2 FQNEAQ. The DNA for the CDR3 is TGTGCCAGCAGCTTAGTGGGCAGGGGGCTATCCCCGGGGGCCTACGAGCAGTACTTC. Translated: CASSLVGRGLSPGAYEQYF.

The CDR3 here is CASSAEDGTVYGYTF. The CDR3 DNA is TGTGCCAGCAGCGCAGAAGACGGGACAGTCTATGGCTACACCTTC. V and J are TRBV9 and TRBJ1-2; TRBD1 matches at 7 bases. Unmatched junction bases numbered 9, after V lost 3 bases and J lost 4 bases. This CDR3 region has 15 residues. Germline assignment: CDR1 SGDLS and CDR2 YYNGEE.

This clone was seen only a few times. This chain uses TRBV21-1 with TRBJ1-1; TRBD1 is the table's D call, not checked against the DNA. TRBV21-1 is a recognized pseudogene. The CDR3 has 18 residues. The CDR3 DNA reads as TGTGCCAGCAGCAAAGGGGGGAACAGGGGGATAGGTTTAGGCATGGCTTTCTTT. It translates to CASSKGGNRGIGLGMAFF.

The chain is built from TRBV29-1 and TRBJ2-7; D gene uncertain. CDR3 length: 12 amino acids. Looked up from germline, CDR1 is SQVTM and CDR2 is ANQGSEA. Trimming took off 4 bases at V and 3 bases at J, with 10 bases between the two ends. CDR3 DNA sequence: TGCAGCGTTGTAGCTGAGAACTACGAGCAGTACTTC. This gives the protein CSVVAENYEQYF.

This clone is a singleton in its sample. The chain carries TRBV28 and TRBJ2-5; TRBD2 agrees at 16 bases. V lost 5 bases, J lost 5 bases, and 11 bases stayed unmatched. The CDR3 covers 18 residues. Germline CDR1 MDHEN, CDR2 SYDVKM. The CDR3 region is CASSLTLGLAGGWETQYF. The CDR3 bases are TGTGCCAGCAGTCTAACCCTGGGACTAGCGGGAGGGTGGGAGACCCAGTACTTC.

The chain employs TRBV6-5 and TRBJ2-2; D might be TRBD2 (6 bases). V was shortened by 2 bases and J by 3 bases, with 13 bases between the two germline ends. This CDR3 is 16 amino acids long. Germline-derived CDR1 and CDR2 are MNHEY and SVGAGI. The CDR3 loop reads CASSYATSWDTGELFF. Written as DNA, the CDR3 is TGTGCCAGCAGTTACGCAACTAGCTGGGACACCGGGGAGCTGTTTTTT.

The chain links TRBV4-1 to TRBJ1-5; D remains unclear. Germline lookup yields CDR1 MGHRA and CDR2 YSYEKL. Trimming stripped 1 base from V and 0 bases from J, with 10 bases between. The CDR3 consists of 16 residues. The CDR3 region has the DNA TGCGCCAGCAGCCAAGGACGTGCGTATAGCAATCAGCCCCAGCATTTT. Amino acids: CASSQGRAYSNQPQHF.

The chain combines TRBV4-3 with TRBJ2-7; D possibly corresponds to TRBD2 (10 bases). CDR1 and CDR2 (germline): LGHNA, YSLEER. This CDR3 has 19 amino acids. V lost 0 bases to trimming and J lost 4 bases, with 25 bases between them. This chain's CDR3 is CASSQDWGGTSGTGYEQYF. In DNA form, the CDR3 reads TGCGCCAGCAGCCAAGACTGGGGAGGTACTAGCGGGACAGGGTACGAGCAGTACTTC.